This T cell receptor beta chain was sequenced during a study of shared clonotypes between healthy human individuals. The study's findings and limits: At large depth, rarefaction still showed sorted-subset sequencing to be incomplete. Shared clonotypes across all four donors exceeded non-shared ones in generation probability.

Concerning this clone itself: Its antigen is as yet unknown.

The CDR3 has 17 amino acids. Trimming stripped 4 bases from V and 4 bases from J, with 19 bases between. The V gene's germline CDR1 is SGHTA and CDR2 FQGNSA. It was into CD45RA+ naive and CD45RA-negative memory subsets that the CD4+ cells were split. Sequencing was performed with immunoSEQ multiplex PCR; in TCRdb, only in-frame clones are kept and a portion is missing. The sample holds over 2 million clones, just under 95% seen once. This TCR came from a young man in good health. Some clones in this sample may be carry-over from other donors' samples. This chain joins TRBV7-2 and TRBJ2-2; D not certain. The material sequenced was naive CD4+ T cells from PBMCs. Described subset: CD45RA+ positively selected. The CDR3 DNA follows: TGTGCCAGCAGCTCCACGTTCGGCGCCGGCGTCACCGGGGAGCTGTTTTTT. It encodes CASSSTFGAGVTGELFF.